This is a list of T cell receptor beta chains from one sample in a study of blood T cell repertoires in COVID-19. The method was immunoSEQ multiplex PCR; TCRdb's version includes in-frame clones alone and lacks a portion of them. Seen here are approximately 280,000 clones, around 87% observed once, and the top ten hold around 1.7%. The sample comprised PBMCs or T cells enriched from blood (not recorded which). Receptors were obtained from a woman younger than 30 with acute COVID-19. Both conserved end residues are trimmed from each CDR3. Each record gives: CDR3 length, clone size, V gene, CDR3 protein. Size is omitted from some rows. Given values are once, few, many or a class for expanded clones.

cdr3_length: 14; clone_size: -; v_call: TRBV6-5; cdr3_aa: ASSYFISGQKNIQY
cdr3_length: 13; clone_size: once; v_call: TRBV29-1; cdr3_aa: SVSVQKSSYNEQF
cdr3_length: 14; clone_size: -; v_call: TRBV4-1; cdr3_aa: ASSPVAGGFYNEQF
cdr3_length: 15; clone_size: -; v_call: TRBV4-2; cdr3_aa: ASSQDQTAGVGNEQF
cdr3_length: 16; clone_size: -; v_call: TRBV10-3; cdr3_aa: AISGGSGQSTNTGELF
cdr3_length: 18; clone_size: -; v_call: TRBV3-1/TRBV3-2; cdr3_aa: ASSQDKETSVPDRRNEQF
cdr3_length: 13; clone_size: once; v_call: TRBV19; cdr3_aa: ASNNGLAGENEQF
cdr3_length: 10; clone_size: -; v_call: TRBV3-1/TRBV3-2; cdr3_aa: ASSQLSKEAF
cdr3_length: 13; clone_size: -; v_call: TRBV19; cdr3_aa: ASSILDRAEGEQF
cdr3_length: 13; clone_size: -; v_call: TRBV25-1; cdr3_aa: ASSELGQDTYEQY
cdr3_length: 13; clone_size: -; v_call: TRBV3-1/TRBV3-2; cdr3_aa: ASSQEVAPRETQY
cdr3_length: 16; clone_size: -; v_call: TRBV14; cdr3_aa: ASSVTWGGGPSYNEQF
cdr3_length: 11; clone_size: -; v_call: TRBV5-1; cdr3_aa: ASSRDRGTEAF
cdr3_length: 19; clone_size: once; v_call: TRBV27; cdr3_aa: ASSSGLAGGLTASGLWEQF
cdr3_length: 11; clone_size: -; v_call: TRBV18; cdr3_aa: ASSPSDSNGYT
cdr3_length: 16; clone_size: -; v_call: TRBV19; cdr3_aa: ASTPSQQDFSGANVLT
cdr3_length: 11; clone_size: -; v_call: TRBV5-1; cdr3_aa: ASSLSGANVLT
cdr3_length: 11; clone_size: -; v_call: TRBV5-1; cdr3_aa: ASERDRGTEAF
cdr3_length: 10; clone_size: -; v_call: TRBV7-8; cdr3_aa: ASRRQGPEQY
cdr3_length: 12; clone_size: -; v_call: TRBV10-2; cdr3_aa: ASRAGSYNSPLH
cdr3_length: 12; clone_size: -; v_call: TRBV19; cdr3_aa: ASRGSGQNTEAF
cdr3_length: 13; clone_size: -; v_call: TRBV6-4; cdr3_aa: ASSDSADSNTEAF
cdr3_length: 9; clone_size: -; v_call: TRBV30; cdr3_aa: AWEGAGELF
cdr3_length: 11; clone_size: -; v_call: TRBV19; cdr3_aa: ASSIAGNSPLH
cdr3_length: 13; clone_size: -; v_call: TRBV15; cdr3_aa: ATSRAGTGNNEQF
cdr3_length: 10; clone_size: -; v_call: TRBV5-1; cdr3_aa: ASSFNQETQY
cdr3_length: 16; clone_size: -; v_call: TRBV7-9; cdr3_aa: ASSFAEPPGTSYKTQY
cdr3_length: 14; clone_size: once; v_call: TRBV11-1; cdr3_aa: ASSLFLAGATDTQY
cdr3_length: 12; clone_size: once; v_call: TRBV19; cdr3_aa: ASSNPLRDRVAF
cdr3_length: 12; clone_size: -; v_call: TRBV6-5; cdr3_aa: ASSPRLGGNTIY
cdr3_length: 13; clone_size: -; v_call: TRBV25-1; cdr3_aa: ASSEQIREDYGYT
cdr3_length: 13; clone_size: few; v_call: TRBV7-9; cdr3_aa: ASNPMSGRSYEQY
cdr3_length: 10; clone_size: few; v_call: TRBV10-3; cdr3_aa: AISGPSNEQF
cdr3_length: 13; clone_size: -; v_call: TRBV27; cdr3_aa: ASSLRVEGRYEQY
cdr3_length: 12; clone_size: -; v_call: TRBV10-3; cdr3_aa: AISDRGSTDTQY
cdr3_length: 12; clone_size: -; v_call: TRBV15; cdr3_aa: ATSRDRGRETQY
cdr3_length: 13; clone_size: -; v_call: TRBV2; cdr3_aa: ASSERRGDGWGYT
cdr3_length: 11; clone_size: -; v_call: TRBV18; cdr3_aa: ASSPGQLTEAF
cdr3_length: 14; clone_size: -; v_call: TRBV18; cdr3_aa: ASSLMGGQENTEAF
cdr3_length: 14; clone_size: -; v_call: TRBV7-6; cdr3_aa: ASSQSGGQGFEKLF
cdr3_length: 13; clone_size: -; v_call: TRBV10-3; cdr3_aa: AISESGGTNEKLF